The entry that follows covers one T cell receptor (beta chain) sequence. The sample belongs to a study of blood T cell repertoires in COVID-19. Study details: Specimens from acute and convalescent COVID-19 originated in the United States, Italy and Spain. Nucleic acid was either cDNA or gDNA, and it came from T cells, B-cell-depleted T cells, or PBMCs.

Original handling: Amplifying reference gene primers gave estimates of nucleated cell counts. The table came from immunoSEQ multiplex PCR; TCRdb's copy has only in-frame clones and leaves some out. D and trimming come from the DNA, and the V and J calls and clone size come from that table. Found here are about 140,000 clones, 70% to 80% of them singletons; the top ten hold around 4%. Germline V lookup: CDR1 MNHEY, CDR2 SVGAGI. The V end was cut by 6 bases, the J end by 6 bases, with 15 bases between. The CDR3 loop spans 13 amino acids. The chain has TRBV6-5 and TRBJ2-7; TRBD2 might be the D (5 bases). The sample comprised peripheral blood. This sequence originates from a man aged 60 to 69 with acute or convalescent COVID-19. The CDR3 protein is CASSVEGFGEQYF. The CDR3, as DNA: TGTGCCAGCAGCGTTGAGGGTTTCGGCGAGCAGTACTTC.